The sequence of this T cell receptor (beta chain) was determined in a study of blood T cell repertoires in COVID-19. Study in general: Italy, Spain and the United States were the sources of the convalescent and acute COVID-19 samples.

V lost 6 bases and J lost 6, with 8 bases in between. The CDR3 has 11 residues. CDR1 and CDR2 from the germline V gene are MNHEY and SVGEGT. Original handling: Amplifying reference gene primers gave estimates of nucleated cell counts. Produced via immunoSEQ multiplex PCR; TCRdb's table is partial and in-frame only. V, J and clone size are taken as reported in that table, and D and trimming were inferred from the DNA itself. In the table there are 150,000 to 200,000 clones, roughly nine tenths of which are singletons. This clone showed up just a few times. The rearrangement uses TRBV6-2 or TRBV6-3 and TRBJ1-2; tentatively, D is TRBD1 (5 bases). The receptor comes from a man aged 18 to 30 who had recovered from COVID-19. The sequenced sample was peripheral blood. CDR3 protein: CASSVGDGYTF. The CDR3 DNA sequence: TGTGCCAGCAGCGTAGGGGATGGCTACACCTTC.